What follows are 23 T cell receptor beta chains derived from one specimen sequenced in a study of blood T cells in healthy people across ages. Next came a second PCR, run for about 7 to 12 cycles, which used a sample-barcoded 5' primer along with a J-beta primer mix. Via MiXCR, TCRdb re-called the 5' RACE reads, giving one row per CDR3 protein. The sample carries roughly 1.9 million distinct CDR3 sequences, around 42% recorded once. Input material: blood. Every receptor here comes from a human donor in good health.

In the case of this clonotype: Possible read error: a much larger clone is one base away. The V call is TRBV28, the J call TRBJ2-3, with 9 nucleotides matching TRBD2. The CDR3 runs 17 residues. Germline assignment: CDR1 MDHEN and CDR2 SYDVKM. The V segment lost 10 bases and the J segment 0 bases; nucleotides outside the gene matches: 14. The CDR3: CATGGASGDSSTDTQYF. The CDR3 DNA reads as TGTGCCACCGGGGGGGCTAGCGGGGACTCGAGCACAGATACGCAGTATTTT. Full variable domain (outside the CDR3, taken from reference TRBV28 and TRBJ2-3): DVKVTQSSRYLVKRTGEKVFLECVQDMDHENMFWYRQDPGLGLRLIYFSYDVKMKEKGDIPEGYSVSREKKERFSLILESASTNQTSMYLCATGGASGDSSTDTQYFGPGTRLTVL.

This clonotype was recorded a few times. This chain connects TRBV6-5 to TRBJ2-6; no clear D gene. The germline V and J ends were trimmed by 8 bases and 3 bases, with 17 bases remaining between them. The CDR3 is made up of 16 amino acids. Germline-derived CDR1 and CDR2 are MNHEY and SVGAGI. As DNA, the CDR3 is TGTGCCAGCGGTCCAGTTCCCCGACTTGGGGCCAACGTCCTGACTTTC. Translation: CASGPVPRLGANVLTF.

This clonotype was counted between two and nine times. The J gene is TRBJ2-3, the V gene TRBV4-1; D gene unclear. The CDR3 has 15 residues. The germline gives CDR1 MGHRA, CDR2 YSYEKL. V lost 6 bases and J 8 bases, leaving 21 bases between the germline ends. CDR3 nucleotide sequence: TGCGCCAGCAGATCCCCAGTGAGTTTGACGAGTACGCAGTATTTT. Translation gives CASRSPVSLTSTQYF.

There are a few counts of this clonotype. The gene calls are TRBV7-7 and TRBJ2-1, with D maybe TRBD1 (6 bases). The CDR3 contains 17 residues. Germline V gene lookup returns CDR1 SSHAT and CDR2 FNYEAQ (reference sequence). Trimming took 5 bases from V and 7 from J, leaving 24 bases between them. The CDR3 DNA reads TGTGCCAGCAGCCCCATGGAGACAGGCGGGTCATATAATGAGCAGTTCTTC. Protein sequence: CASSPMETGGSYNEQFF.

This chain uses TRBV4-1 with TRBJ2-6; D is possibly TRBD1 (5 bases). Trimming took 3 bases from V and 1 from J, leaving 13 bases between them. CDR3 length: 17 amino acids. Germline-derived CDR1 and CDR2 are MGHRA and YSYEKL. Here the CDR3 reads CASSQSSTESGANVLTF. The DNA of the CDR3 is TGCGCCAGCAGCCAGTCATCGACAGAGTCTGGGGCCAACGTCCTGACTTTC.

This clonotype was found a few times. CDR3 protein: CSAVRGWNQPQHF. In nucleotides, the CDR3 is TGCAGTGCCGTCAGGGGTTGGAATCAGCCCCAGCATTTT. This sequence joins TRBV20-1 and TRBJ1-5, with TRBD1 as a possible D gene (6 bases). Germline-derived CDR1 and CDR2 are DFQATT and SNEGSKA (reference sequence). This CDR3 has 13 residues. The V end lost 6 bases, the J end lost 4 bases, and 13 bases lay between the germline ends.

V is TRBV20-1 and J is TRBJ1-5; 9 bases are shared with TRBD1. The CDR3 contains 13 residues. Trimming took 6 bases from V and 5 from J; bases not matched to a gene: 5. The V gene's germline CDR1 is DFQATT and CDR2 SNEGSKA (reference sequence). DNA of the CDR3: TGCAGTGCCATCAGGACAGGGGATCAGCCCCAGCATTTT. Translation: CSAIRTGDQPQHF.

The table lists this clonotype with a few counts. This chain joins TRBV12-5 and TRBJ2-1; weak D call: TRBD2 (6 bases). CDR3 length: 16 residues. Per germline, CDR1 LGHNT and CDR2 FRNRAP. Trimming took off 8 bases at V and 6 bases at J, with 23 bases between the two ends. CDR3 nucleotides: TGTGCTAGTACCCAGACTAGTTCTACCCTTACCAATGAGCAGTTCTTC. Its protein is CASTQTSSTLTNEQFF.

The gene calls are TRBV7-2 and TRBJ2-7, with D maybe TRBD2 (5 bases). V lost 2 bases, J lost 6 bases, and 23 bases lay in between. Germline lookup yields CDR1 SGHTA and CDR2 FQGNSA. This CDR3 region has 17 residues. The CDR3 DNA is TGTGCCAGCAGCTTAATTAAGCGAGGGTCGTGGATACGCGAGCAGTACTTC. Protein: CASSLIKRGSWIREQYF.

The chain employs TRBV11-2 and TRBJ2-2, with TRBD1 identical over 8 bases. The V and J ends lost 1 base and 4 bases, in that order; junction bases with no gene match: 5. Germline values: CDR1 SGHAT, CDR2 FQNNGV. The length of the CDR3 is 16 residues. CDR3 amino acids: CASSLGQGPGTGELFF. The CDR3 DNA reads TGTGCCAGCAGCTTAGGACAGGGGCCGGGCACCGGGGAGCTGTTTTTT. Variable domain in full (rest from reference TRBV11-2 and TRBJ2-2): EAGVAQSPRYKIIEKRQSVAFWCNPISGHATLYWYQQILGQGPKLLIQFQNNGVVDDSQLPKDRFSAERLKGVDSTLKIQPAKLEDSAVYLCASSLGQGPGTGELFFGEGSRLTVL.

This clonotype showed up just a few times. This chain joins TRBV15 and TRBJ1-1; D is ambiguous. The V gene lost 1 base and the J gene lost 2 bases, with 11 bases spanning the gap. The V gene's germline CDR1 is LNHNV and CDR2 YYDKDF (reference sequence). This CDR3 region has 15 residues. CDR3 region: CATSRVRDINTEAFF. In nucleotides, the CDR3 is TGTGCCACCAGCAGAGTAAGAGACATCAACACTGAAGCTTTCTTT.

This clonotype has just a few counts. The chain uses TRBV11-2 and TRBJ2-7; D gene uncertain. CDR3 length: 14 amino acids. V was pared by 4 bases and J by 0 bases, with 10 bases between. The germline V gene encodes CDR1 SGHAT and CDR2 FQNNGV. CDR3 loop: CASSSHSHSYEQYF. The CDR3 DNA sequence: TGTGCCAGCAGCTCCCATTCACACTCCTACGAGCAGTACTTC.

This clonotype appeared a few times. V gene TRBV15 combines with J gene TRBJ2-3, with D hard to call. The CDR3 totals 14 residues. V lost 8 bases and J 0 bases, leaving 12 bases between the germline ends. Germline V gene sequence: CDR1 LNHNV, CDR2 YYDKDF (reference sequence). CDR3 nucleotides: TGTGCCACCGGGAAGGAAGCTAGCACAGATACGCAGTATTTT. Translating it yields CATGKEASTDTQYF.

The chain carries TRBV20-1 and TRBJ1-1; the D is unclear. CDR1 DFQATT and CDR2 SNEGSKA come from the germline V gene (reference sequence). Trimming left V 0 bases short and J 4 bases short, with 9 bases between. The CDR3 spans 13 residues. The CDR3 spells CSARDPTGTEAFF. CDR3 sequence (DNA): TGCAGTGCTAGAGATCCAACGGGCACTGAAGCTTTCTTT.

The rearrangement joins TRBV29-1 to TRBJ2-3; maybe TRBD2 (6 bases). V lost 7 bases to trimming and J lost 4 bases, with 18 bases between them. Looked up from germline, CDR1 is SQVTM and CDR2 is ANQGSEA. The CDR3 extends over 14 amino acids. The CDR3 sequence: CSAAPQRESDTQYF. CDR3 bases: TGCAGCGCTGCCCCTCAACGGGAGTCAGATACGCAGTATTTT.

This clonotype showed up many times. Compared with germline, one end of the junction differs, possibly owing to a read error. V and J are TRBV3-1 and TRBJ2-7; D tentatively reads TRBD1 or TRBD2 (5 bases each). Per the germline V gene, CDR1 is LGHDT and CDR2 is YNNKEL (reference sequence). The CDR3 has 15 amino acids. CDR3 residues: CASSQASGPTYEQYF. CDR3 sequence (DNA): TGCGCCAGCAGCCAAGCGTCGGGACCAACCTACGAGCAGTACTTC.

V and J are TRBV20-1 and TRBJ2-1; 10 bases fit TRBD2. Judging by the DNA end, TRBJ2-7 fits better; the J call may be wrong. The germline V gene has CDR1 DFQATT and CDR2 SNEGSKA (reference sequence). This CDR3 comprises 15 residues. The CDR3 DNA sequence: TGCAGTGCTTTCCCCACTAGCGGGGTTTACAATGAGCAGTACTTC. Protein sequence: CSAFPTSGVYNEQYF.

V usage is TRBV3-1 and J usage is TRBJ2-1; either TRBD1 or TRBD2 may fit D (7 bases each). CDR3 length: 15 amino acids. Between the trimmed V and J ends, which lost 1 base and 9 bases, there was a span of 16 bases. Germline loops: CDR1 LGHDT, CDR2 YNNKEL (reference sequence). The CDR3 loop is CASSQAPRGGSEQFF. CDR3 sequence (DNA): TGTGCCAGCAGCCAAGCCCCCAGGGGGGGTAGTGAGCAGTTCTTC.

This chain links TRBV4-3 with TRBJ2-6; a possible D gene is TRBD2 (6 bases). The germline gives CDR1 LGHNA, CDR2 YSLEER. Trimming cost V 0 bases and J 0 bases, with 12 bases left between them. This CDR3 has 18 residues. Here the CDR3 reads CASSQDRGLLSGANVLTF. In nucleotides, the CDR3 is TGCGCCAGCAGCCAAGATCGGGGGTTACTCTCTGGGGCCAACGTCCTGACTTTC.

This clonotype was detected only a few times. The chain combines TRBV4-1 with TRBJ1-5; D is undetermined. From germline, CDR1 is MGHRA and CDR2 YSYEKL. V lost 1 base, J lost 9 bases, and 16 bases lay in between. This CDR3 has 15 amino acids. CDR3 sequence (DNA): TGCGCCAGCAGCCAAGGTTTGAGAAGTCCTAGGCCCCAGCATTTT. Translating it yields CASSQGLRSPRPQHF.

The chain uses TRBV2 and TRBJ1-2, with 9 bases fitting TRBD1. The ends lost 11 bases at V and 0 bases at J; junction bases unmatched: 7. Germline V CDR1 and CDR2: SNHLY, FYNNEI. The CDR3 consists of 14 residues. In nucleotides, the CDR3 is TGTGCCGGTAGCAGGACAGGGGCTAACTATGGCTACACCTTC. It yields the protein CAGSRTGANYGYTF.

The chain is built from TRBV4-3 and TRBJ2-7; tentative D call: TRBD2 (6 bases). TRBJ2-5 matches the DNA end more closely, so the J call is doubtful. The CDR3 is 15 residues long. CDR1 and CDR2 (germline): LGHNA, YSLEER. The CDR3 loop is CASSPGSGNQETQYF. The CDR3, as DNA: TGCGCCAGCAGTCCCGGTAGCGGCAACCAAGAGACCCAGTACTTC.

This clonotype was counted between two and nine times. The gene calls are TRBV9 and TRBJ1-2; 12 bases fit TRBD1. From germline, CDR1 is SGDLS and CDR2 YYNGEE. The length of the CDR3 is 17 residues. V dropped 0 bases and J dropped 8; count of bases not matched to a gene: 11. The CDR3 here is CASSVVNLGQGARGYTF. The CDR3 nucleotides are TGTGCCAGCAGCGTAGTGAATCTGGGACAGGGGGCAAGAGGCTACACCTTC.